Sequencing of this TCR beta chain was carried out in a study of blood T cell repertoires in COVID-19. Overall study context: Some COVID-19 samples were acute and others convalescent; all came from the United States, Italy and Spain. Sources were T cells, B-cell-depleted T cells, or PBMCs; the material itself was cDNA or gDNA.

Enrollment of patients from Seattle took place during active infection, with longitudinal follow-up. Method: immunoSEQ multiplex PCR; TCRdb's copy keeps in-frame clones and lacks some. The data contain hundreds of thousands of clones, 80% to 90% of them singletons. Germline CDR1 MGHRA, CDR2 YSYEKL. The CDR3 length is 16 residues. V dropped 1 base and J dropped 0 bases, with 10 bases sitting between them. The sample was peripheral blood. The TCR comes from a woman aged 70-85 years with COVID-19, enrolled during active disease. The genes are TRBV4-1 and TRBJ1-3; D remains unclear. The CDR3 bases are TGCGCCAGCAGCCAAGGAGGCTCCACCTCTGGAAACACCATATATTTT. This codes for CASSQGGSTSGNTIYF.